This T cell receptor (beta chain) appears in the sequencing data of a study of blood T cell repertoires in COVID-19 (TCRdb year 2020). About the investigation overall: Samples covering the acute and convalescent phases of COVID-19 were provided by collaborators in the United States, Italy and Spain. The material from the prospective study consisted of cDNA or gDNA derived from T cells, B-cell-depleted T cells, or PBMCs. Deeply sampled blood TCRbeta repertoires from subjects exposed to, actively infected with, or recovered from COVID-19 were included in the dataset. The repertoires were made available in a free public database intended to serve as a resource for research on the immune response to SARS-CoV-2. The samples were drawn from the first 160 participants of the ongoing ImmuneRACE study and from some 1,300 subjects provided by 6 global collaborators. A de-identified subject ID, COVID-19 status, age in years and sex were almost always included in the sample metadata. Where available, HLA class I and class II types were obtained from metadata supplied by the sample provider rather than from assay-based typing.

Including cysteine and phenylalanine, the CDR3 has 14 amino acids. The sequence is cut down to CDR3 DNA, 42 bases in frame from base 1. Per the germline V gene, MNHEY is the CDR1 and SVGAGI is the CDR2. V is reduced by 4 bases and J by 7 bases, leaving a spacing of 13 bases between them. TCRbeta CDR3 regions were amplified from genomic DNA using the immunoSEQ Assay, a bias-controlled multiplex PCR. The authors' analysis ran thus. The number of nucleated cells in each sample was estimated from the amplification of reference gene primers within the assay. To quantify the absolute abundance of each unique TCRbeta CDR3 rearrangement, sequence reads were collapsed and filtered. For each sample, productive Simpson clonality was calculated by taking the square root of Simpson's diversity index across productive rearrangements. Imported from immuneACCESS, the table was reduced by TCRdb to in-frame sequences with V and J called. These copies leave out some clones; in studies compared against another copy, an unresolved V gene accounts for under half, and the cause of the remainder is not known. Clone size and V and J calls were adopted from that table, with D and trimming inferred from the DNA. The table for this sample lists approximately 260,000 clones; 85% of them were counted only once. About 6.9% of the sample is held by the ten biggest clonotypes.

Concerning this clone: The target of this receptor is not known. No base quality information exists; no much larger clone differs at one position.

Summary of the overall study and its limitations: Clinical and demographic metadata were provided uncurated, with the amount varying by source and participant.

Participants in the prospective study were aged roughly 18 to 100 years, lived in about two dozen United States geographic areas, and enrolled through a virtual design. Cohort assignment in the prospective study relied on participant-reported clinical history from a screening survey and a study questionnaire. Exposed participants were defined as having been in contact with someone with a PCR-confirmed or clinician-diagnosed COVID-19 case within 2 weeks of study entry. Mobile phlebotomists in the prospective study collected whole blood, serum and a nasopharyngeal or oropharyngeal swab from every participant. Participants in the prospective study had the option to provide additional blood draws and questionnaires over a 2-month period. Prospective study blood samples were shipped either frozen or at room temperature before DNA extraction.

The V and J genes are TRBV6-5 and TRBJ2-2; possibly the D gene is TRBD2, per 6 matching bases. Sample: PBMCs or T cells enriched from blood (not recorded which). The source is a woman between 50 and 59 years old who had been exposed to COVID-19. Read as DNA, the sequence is TGTGCCAGCAGTTCCGGGACTGTTGTCGGGGAGCTGTTTTTT. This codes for CASSSGTVVGELFF.